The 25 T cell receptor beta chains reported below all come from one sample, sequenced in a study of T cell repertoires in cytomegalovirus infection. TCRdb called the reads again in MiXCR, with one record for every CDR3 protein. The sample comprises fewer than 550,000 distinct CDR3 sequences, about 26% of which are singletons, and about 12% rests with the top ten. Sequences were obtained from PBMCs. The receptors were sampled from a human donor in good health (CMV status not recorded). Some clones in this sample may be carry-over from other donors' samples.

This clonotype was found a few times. The CDR3: CASRRGREREGSYEQYF. DNA of the CDR3: TGTGCCAGCAGGCGGGGCCGCGAGCGGGAGGGATCCTACGAGCAGTACTTC. The J gene is TRBJ2-7, the V gene TRBV7-6; 10 bases agree with TRBD2. The CDR3 length is 17 residues. V trimming: 6 bases; J trimming: 1 base; junction bases outside the gene matches: 12. Per the germline V gene, CDR1 is SGHVS and CDR2 is FNYEAQ.

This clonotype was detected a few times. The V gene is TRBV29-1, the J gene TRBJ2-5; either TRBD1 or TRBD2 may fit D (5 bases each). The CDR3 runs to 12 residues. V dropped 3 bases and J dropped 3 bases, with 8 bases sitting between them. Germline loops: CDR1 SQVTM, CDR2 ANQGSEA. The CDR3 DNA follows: TGCAGCGTTGACAGGGACGAAGAGACCCAGTACTTC. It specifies CSVDRDEETQYF.

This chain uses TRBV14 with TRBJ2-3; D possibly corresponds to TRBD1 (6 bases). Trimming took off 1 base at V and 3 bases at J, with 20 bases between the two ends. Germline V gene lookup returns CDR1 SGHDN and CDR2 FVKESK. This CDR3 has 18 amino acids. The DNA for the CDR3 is TGTGCCAGCAGCCAAGGGCTCAACCGGGACACGATTACAGATACGCAGTATTTT. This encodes CASSQGLNRDTITDTQYF.

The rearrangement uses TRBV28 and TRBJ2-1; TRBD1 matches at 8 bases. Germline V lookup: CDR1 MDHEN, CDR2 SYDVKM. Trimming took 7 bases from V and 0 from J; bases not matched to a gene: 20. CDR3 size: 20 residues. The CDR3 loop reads CASNLQRGTGQGSSYNEQFF. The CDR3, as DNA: TGTGCCAGCAACTTACAGAGGGGGACAGGCCAAGGGAGCTCCTACAATGAGCAGTTCTTC.

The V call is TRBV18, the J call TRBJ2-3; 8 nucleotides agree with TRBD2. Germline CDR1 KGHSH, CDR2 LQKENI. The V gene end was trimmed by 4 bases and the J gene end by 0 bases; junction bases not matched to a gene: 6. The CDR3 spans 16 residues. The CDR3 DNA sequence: TGTGCCAGCTCACTGTCCGGGACTAGGAGCACAGATACGCAGTATTTT. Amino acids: CASSLSGTRSTDTQYF.

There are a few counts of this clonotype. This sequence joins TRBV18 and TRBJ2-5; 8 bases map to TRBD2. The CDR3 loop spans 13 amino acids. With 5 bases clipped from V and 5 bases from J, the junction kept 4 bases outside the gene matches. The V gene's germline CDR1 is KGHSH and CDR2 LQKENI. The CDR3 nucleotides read TGTGCCAGCTCATGGCGGGAGGAGGAGACCCAGTACTTC. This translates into CASSWREEETQYF. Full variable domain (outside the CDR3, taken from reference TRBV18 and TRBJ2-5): NAGVMQNPRHLVRRRGQEARLRCSPMKGHSHVYWYRQLPEEGLKFMVYLQKENIIDESGMPKERFSAEFPKEGPSILRIQQVVRGDSAAYFCASSWREEETQYFGPGTRLLVL.

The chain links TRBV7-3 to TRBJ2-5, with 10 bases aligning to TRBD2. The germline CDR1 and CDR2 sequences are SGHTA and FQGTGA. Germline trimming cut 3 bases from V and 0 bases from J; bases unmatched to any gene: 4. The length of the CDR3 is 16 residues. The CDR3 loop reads CASSLASGSYQETQYF. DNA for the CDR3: TGTGCCAGCAGCTTGGCTAGCGGGAGTTACCAAGAGACCCAGTACTTC.

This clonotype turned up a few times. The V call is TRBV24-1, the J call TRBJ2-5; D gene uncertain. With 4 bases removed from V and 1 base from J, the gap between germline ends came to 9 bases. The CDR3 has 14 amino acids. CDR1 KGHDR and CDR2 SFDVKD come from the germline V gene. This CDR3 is CATSDAASQETQYF. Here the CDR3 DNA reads TGTGCCACCAGTGACGCGGCAAGCCAAGAGACCCAGTACTTC.

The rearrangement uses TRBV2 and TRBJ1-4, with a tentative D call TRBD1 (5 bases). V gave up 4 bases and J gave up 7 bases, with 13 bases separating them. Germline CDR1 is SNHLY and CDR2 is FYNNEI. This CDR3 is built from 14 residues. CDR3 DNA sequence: TGTGCCAGCAGTGTTTGGGGGAGTGGTGAAAAACTGTTTTTT. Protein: CASSVWGSGEKLFF.

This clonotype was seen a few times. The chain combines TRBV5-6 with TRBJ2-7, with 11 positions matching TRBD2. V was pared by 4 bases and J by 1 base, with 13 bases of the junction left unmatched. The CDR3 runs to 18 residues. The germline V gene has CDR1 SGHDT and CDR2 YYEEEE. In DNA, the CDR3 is TGTGCCAGCAGCAGCGGGACTAGCGGACGACGGTATTCCTACGAGCAGTACGTC. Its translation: CASSSGTSGRRYSYEQYV.

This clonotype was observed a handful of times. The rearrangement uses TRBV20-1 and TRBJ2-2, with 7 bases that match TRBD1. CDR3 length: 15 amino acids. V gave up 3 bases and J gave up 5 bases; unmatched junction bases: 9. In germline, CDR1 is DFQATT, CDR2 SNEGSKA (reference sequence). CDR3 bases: TGCAGTGCTAGGGATGACAGGGTTGAAACCGGGGAGCTGTTTTTT. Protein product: CSARDDRVETGELFF.

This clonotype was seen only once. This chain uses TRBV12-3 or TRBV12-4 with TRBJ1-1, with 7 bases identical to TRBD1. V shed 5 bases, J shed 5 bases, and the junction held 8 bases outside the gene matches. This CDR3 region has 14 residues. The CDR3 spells CASSQTGSITEAFF. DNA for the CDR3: TGTGCCAGCAGTCAGACAGGGAGTATTACTGAAGCTTTCTTT.

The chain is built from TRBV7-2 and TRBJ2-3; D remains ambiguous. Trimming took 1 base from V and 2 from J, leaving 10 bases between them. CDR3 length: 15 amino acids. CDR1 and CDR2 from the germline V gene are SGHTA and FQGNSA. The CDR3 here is CASSLDPTFTDTQYF. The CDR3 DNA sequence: TGTGCCAGCAGCTTAGACCCGACCTTCACAGATACGCAGTATTTT.

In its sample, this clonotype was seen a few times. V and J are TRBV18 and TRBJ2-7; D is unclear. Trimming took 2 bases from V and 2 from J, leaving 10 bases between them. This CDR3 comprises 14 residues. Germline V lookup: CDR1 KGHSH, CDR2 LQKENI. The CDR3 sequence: CASSPRPEAYEQYF. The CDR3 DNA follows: TGTGCCAGCTCACCAAGGCCCGAAGCCTACGAGCAGTACTTC. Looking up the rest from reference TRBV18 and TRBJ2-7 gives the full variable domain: NAGVMQNPRHLVRRRGQEARLRCSPMKGHSHVYWYRQLPEEGLKFMVYLQKENIIDESGMPKERFSAEFPKEGPSILRIQQVVRGDSAAYFCASSPRPEAYEQYFGPGTRLTVT.

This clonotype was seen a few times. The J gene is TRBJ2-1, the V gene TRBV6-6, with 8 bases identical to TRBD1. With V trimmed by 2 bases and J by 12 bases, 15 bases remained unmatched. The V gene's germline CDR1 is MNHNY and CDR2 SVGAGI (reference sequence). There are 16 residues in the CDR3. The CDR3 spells CASSYTLTSDREGQFF. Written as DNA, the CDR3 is TGTGCCAGCAGTTACACCCTTACCTCGGACAGGGAAGGGCAGTTCTTC.

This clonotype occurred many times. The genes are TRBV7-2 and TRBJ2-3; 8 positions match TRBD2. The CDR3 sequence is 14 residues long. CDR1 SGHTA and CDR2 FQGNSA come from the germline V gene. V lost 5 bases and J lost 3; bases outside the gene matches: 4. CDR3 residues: CASSKLADTDTQYF. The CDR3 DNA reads TGTGCCAGCAGCAAACTAGCGGATACAGATACGCAGTATTTT.

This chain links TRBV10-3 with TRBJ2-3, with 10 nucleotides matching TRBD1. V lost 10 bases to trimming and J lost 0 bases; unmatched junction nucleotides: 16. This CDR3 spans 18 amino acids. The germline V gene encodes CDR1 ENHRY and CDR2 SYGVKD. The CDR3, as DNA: TGTGCCACCTCGCACGGGACAGGGGTCCCGGTTAGCACAGATACGCAGTATTTT. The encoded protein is CATSHGTGVPVSTDTQYF.

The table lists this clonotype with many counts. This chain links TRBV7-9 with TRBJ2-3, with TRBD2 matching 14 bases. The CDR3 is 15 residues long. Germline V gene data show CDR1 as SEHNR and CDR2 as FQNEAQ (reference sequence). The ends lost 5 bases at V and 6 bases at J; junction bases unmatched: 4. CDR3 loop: CASSRGLAGADTQYF. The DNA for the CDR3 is TGTGCCAGCAGCCGGGGACTAGCGGGAGCGGATACGCAGTATTTT.

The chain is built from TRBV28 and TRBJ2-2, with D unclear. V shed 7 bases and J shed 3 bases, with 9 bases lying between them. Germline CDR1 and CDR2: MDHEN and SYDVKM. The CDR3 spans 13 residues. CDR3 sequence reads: CASTLMDTGELFF. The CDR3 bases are TGTGCCAGCACTTTGATGGACACCGGGGAGCTGTTTTTT.

Here the CDR3 reads CASSLTSGSRTGELFF. The CDR3 DNA reads as TGTGCCAGCAGCTTGACTAGCGGGAGTCGAACCGGGGAGCTGTTTTTT. V usage is TRBV11-2 and J usage is TRBJ2-2; TRBD2 agrees at 12 bases. The CDR3 is 16 amino acids. V shed 3 bases, J shed 5 bases, and the junction held 4 bases outside the gene matches. Germline CDR1 and CDR2: SGHAT and FQNNGV. Supplemented by reference TRBV11-2 and TRBJ2-2, the full variable domain reads EAGVAQSPRYKIIEKRQSVAFWCNPISGHATLYWYQQILGQGPKLLIQFQNNGVVDDSQLPKDRFSAERLKGVDSTLKIQPAKLEDSAVYLCASSLTSGSRTGELFFGEGSRLTVL.

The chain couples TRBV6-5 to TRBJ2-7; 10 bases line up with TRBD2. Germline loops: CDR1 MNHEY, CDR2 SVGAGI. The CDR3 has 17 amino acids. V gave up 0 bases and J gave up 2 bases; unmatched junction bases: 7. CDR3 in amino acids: CASSYSSPSGRPYEQYF. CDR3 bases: TGTGCCAGCAGTTACTCGAGCCCTAGCGGGAGACCCTACGAGCAGTACTTC.

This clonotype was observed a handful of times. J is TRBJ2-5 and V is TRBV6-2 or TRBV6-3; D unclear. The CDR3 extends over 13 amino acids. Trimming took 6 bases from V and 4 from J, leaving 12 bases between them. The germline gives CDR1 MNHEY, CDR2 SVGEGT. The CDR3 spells CASRLMGRETQYF. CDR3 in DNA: TGTGCCAGCAGATTAATGGGCAGAGAGACCCAGTACTTC.

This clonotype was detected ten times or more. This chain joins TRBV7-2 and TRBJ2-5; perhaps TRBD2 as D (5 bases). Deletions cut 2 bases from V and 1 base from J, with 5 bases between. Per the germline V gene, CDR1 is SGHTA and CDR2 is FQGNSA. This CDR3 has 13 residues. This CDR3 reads CASSLLAQETQYF. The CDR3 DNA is TGTGCCAGCAGCTTACTAGCCCAAGAGACCCAGTACTTC.

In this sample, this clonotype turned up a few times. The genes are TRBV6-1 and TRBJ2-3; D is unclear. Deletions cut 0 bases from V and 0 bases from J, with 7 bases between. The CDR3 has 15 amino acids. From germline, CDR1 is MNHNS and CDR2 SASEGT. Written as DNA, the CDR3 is TGTGCCAGCAGTGAAGCGGGATCTAGCACAGATACGCAGTATTTT. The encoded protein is CASSEAGSSTDTQYF.

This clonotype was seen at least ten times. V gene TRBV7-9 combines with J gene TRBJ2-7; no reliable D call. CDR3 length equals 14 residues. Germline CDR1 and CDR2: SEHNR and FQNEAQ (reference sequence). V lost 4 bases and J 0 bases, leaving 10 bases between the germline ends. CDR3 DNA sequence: TGTGCCAGCAGCTCGGACGTCGCCTCCTACGAGCAGTACTTC. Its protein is CASSSDVASYEQYF.